The T cell receptor beta chain described here comes from a study of blood T cell repertoires in COVID-19. Looking at the study overall: The United States, Italy and Spain supplied acute and convalescent COVID-19 samples. PBMCs, B-cell-depleted T cells, or T cells were the source of the cDNA or gDNA that made up the material.

The V gene's germline CDR1 is SGHRS and CDR2 YFSETQ. The CDR3 sequence is 15 residues long. Trimming at V came to 4 bases and at J to 5 bases, leaving 9 bases not matched to a gene. In the original analysis: Using reference gene primer amplification, nucleated cell counts were estimated. The method was immunoSEQ multiplex PCR; TCRdb's version includes in-frame clones alone and lacks a portion of them. That table gives V, J and clone size, and the DNA gave D and trimming. The sample shows some 250,000 clones, roughly 84% of them seen only once. V gene TRBV5-1 combines with J gene TRBJ2-3, with 8 bases fitting TRBD2. The clonotype comes from a man in his fifties with active or convalescent COVID-19. The sequenced sample consisted of peripheral blood. The CDR3 nucleotides are TGCGCCAGCAGCGGAATTAGCGGGGCGGGAGATACGCAGTATTTT. Its protein is CASSGISGAGDTQYF.